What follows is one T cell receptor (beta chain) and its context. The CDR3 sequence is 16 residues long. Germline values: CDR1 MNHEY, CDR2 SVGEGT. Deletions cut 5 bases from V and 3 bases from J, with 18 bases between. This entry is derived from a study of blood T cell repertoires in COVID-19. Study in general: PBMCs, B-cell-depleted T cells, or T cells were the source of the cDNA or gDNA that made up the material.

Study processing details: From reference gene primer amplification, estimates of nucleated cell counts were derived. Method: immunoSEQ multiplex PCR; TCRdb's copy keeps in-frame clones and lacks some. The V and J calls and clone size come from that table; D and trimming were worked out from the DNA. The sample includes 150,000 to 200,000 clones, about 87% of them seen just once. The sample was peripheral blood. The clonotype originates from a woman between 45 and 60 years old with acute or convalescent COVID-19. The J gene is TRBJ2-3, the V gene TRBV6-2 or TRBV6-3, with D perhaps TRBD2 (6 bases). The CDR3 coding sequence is TGTGCCAGCAGTAGGGTTGGGGGAGGCGATACAGATACGCAGTATTTT. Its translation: CASSRVGGGDTDTQYF.